This T cell receptor beta chain appears in the sequencing data of a study of T-cell memory formation after mild COVID-19. Employing constant-segment primers, 5'RACE generated TCR alpha and TCR beta cDNA libraries bearing sample barcodes and UMIs. TCRdb analysed the 5' RACE reads with MiXCR anew, one entry per CDR3 protein. The repertoire includes hundreds of thousands of distinct CDR3 sequences, around 28% of them detected once, and 13% sits in the top ten. Trimming stripped 5 bases from V and 6 bases from J, with 14 bases between. Germline CDR1 reads MNHEY; CDR2 reads SVGAGI. This CDR3 is 13 amino acids long. About this clonotype: Its antigen remains unidentified.

Overall study results and limits: For contracting clones, CD4+ ones sat mainly in CM and EM, CD8+ in EMRA. Second-wave clones with a day 37 peak had unconfirmed SARS-CoV-2 specificity. Day 15 to 85 contractors were CD4/CD8 balanced; later expanders leaned CD4+.

The chain uses TRBV6-5 and TRBJ2-7, with TRBD2 as a possible D gene (5 bases). This clonotype was sampled from an adult woman who had mild COVID-19 (a few samples of this study predate the infection). Cell type and time point are not known. Sample: PBMCs or a T cell subset sorted from them (not recorded which). In DNA, the CDR3 is TGTGCCAGCAGTCGGGGTTTGGGCGGCGAGCAGTACTTC. Encoded protein: CASSRGLGGEQYF.